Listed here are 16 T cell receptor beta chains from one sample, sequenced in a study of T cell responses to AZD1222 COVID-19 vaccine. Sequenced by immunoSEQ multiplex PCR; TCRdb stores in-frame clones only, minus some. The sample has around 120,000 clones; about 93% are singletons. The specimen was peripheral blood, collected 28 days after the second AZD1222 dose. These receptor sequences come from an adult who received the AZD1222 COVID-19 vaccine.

The CDR3 region has the DNA TGTGCCAGCAGCTTAGAACAGGTTCGATCACCCCTCCACTTT. Protein: CASSLEQVRSPLHF. The chain is built from TRBV7-9 and TRBJ1-6, with a tentative D call TRBD1 (5 bases). The CDR3 extends over 14 amino acids. Trimming removed 1 base from V and 10 bases from J, with 11 bases in between. Germline lookup yields CDR1 SEHNR and CDR2 FQNEAQ (reference sequence).

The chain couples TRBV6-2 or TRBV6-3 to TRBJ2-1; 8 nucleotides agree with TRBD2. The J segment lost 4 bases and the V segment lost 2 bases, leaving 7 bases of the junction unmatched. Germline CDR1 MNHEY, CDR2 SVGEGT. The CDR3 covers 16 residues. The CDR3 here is CASSYIAGSGYNEQFF. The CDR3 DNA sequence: TGTGCCAGCAGTTACATAGCGGGAAGTGGTTACAATGAGCAGTTCTTC.

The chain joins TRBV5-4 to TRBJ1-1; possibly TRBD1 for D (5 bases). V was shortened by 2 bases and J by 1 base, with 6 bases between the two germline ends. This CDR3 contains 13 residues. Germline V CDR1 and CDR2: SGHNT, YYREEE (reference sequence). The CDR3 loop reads CASSFDRNTEAFF. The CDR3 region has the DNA TGTGCCAGCAGCTTCGACAGGAACACTGAAGCTTTCTTT.

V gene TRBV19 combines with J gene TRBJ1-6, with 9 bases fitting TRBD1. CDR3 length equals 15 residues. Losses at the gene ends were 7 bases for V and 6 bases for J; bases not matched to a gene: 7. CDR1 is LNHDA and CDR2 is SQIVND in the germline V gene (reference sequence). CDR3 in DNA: TGTGCCAGTACCCAAGGACAGGGGCTTAATTCACCCCTCCACTTT. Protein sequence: CASTQGQGLNSPLHF.

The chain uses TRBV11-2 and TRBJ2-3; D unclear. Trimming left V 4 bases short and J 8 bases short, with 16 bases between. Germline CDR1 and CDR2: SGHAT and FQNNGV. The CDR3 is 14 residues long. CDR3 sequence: CASSSPRASGTQYF. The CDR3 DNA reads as TGTGCCAGCAGCTCGCCTAGGGCATCTGGTACGCAGTATTTT.

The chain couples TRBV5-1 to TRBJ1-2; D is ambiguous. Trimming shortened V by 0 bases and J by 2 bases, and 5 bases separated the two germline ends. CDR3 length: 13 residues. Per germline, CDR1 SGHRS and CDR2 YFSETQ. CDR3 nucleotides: TGCGCCAGCAGCTTGGCCAGCAACTATGGCTACACCTTC. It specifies CASSLASNYGYTF.

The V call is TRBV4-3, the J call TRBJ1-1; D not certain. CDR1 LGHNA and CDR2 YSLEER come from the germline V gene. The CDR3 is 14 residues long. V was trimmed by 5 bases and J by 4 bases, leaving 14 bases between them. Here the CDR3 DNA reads TGCGCCAGCAGCGCACTAGGGAGGAGCACTGAAGCTTTCTTT. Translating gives CASSALGRSTEAFF.

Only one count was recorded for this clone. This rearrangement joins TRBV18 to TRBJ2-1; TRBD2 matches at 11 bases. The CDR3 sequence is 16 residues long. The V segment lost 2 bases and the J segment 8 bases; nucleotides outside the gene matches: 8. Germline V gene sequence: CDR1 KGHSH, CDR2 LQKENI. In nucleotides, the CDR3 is TGTGCCAGCTCACCAACATATAGCGGGGGGGCCGATGAGCAGTTCTTC. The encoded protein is CASSPTYSGGADEQFF.

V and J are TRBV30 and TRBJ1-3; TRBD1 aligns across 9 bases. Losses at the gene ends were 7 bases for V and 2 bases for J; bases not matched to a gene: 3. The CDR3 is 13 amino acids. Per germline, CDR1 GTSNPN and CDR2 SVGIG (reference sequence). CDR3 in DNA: TGTGCCTTGGGACAGGGTGCTGGAAACACCATATATTTT. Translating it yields CALGQGAGNTIYF.

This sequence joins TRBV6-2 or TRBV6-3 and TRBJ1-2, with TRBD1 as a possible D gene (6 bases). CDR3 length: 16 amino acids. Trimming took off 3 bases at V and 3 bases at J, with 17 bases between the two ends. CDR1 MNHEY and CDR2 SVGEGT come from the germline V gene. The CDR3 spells CASSYTSGEADYGYTF. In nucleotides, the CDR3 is TGTGCCAGCAGTTATACCTCAGGGGAGGCGGACTATGGCTACACCTTC.

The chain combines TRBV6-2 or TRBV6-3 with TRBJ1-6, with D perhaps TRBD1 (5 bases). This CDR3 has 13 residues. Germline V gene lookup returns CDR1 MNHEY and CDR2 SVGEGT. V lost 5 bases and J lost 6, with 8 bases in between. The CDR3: CASSRGVNSPLHF. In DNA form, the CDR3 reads TGTGCCAGCAGTCGGGGGGTTAATTCACCCCTCCACTTT.

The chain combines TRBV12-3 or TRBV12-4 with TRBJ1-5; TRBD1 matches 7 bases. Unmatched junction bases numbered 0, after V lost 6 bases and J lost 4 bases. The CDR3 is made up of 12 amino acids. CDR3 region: CASRQGNQPQHF. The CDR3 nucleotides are TGTGCCAGCAGACAGGGGAATCAGCCCCAGCATTTT.

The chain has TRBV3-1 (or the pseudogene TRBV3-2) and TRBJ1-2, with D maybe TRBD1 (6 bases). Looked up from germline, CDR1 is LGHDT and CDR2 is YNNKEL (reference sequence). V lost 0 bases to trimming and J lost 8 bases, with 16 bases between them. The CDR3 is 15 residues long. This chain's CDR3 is CASSQDWTVSWGYTF. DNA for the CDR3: TGTGCCAGCAGCCAAGATTGGACAGTTTCCTGGGGCTACACCTTC.

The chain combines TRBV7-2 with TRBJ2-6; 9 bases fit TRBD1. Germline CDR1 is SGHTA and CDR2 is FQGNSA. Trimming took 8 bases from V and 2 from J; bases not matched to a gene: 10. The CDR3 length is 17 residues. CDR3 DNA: TGTGCCAGCGCGGCGGGACAGGGTATACCTGGGGCCAACGTCCTGACTTTC. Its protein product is CASAAGQGIPGANVLTF.

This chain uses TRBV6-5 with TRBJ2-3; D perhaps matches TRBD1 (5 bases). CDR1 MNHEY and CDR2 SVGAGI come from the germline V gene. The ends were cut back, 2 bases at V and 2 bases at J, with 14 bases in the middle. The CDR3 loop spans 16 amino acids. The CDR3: CASSYGNQGNTDTQYF. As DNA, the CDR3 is TGTGCCAGCAGTTACGGGAATCAGGGAAACACAGATACGCAGTATTTT.

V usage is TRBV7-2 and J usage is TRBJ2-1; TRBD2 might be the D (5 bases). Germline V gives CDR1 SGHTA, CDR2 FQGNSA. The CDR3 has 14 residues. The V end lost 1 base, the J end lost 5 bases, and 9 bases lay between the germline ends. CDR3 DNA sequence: TGTGCCAGCAGCTTAGAGACTATTAACAATGAGCAGTTCTTC. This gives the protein CASSLETINNEQFF.